This T cell receptor beta chain was recovered during a study of T cells in Graves' hyperthyroidism and ophthalmopathy. Regions amplified from RNA transcripts were the TCR beta CDR3 regions. HTBI primers drove first-round RT-PCR of the TCR CDR3. MiXCR, applied by TCRdb to the multiplex PCR reads, yields one record per CDR3 protein. The sample consists of roughly 570,000 distinct CDR3 sequences, more than 45% of them appearing once. From germline, CDR1 is SGDLS and CDR2 YYNGEE. CDR3 length equals 16 residues. Trimming removed 0 bases at V and 7 bases at J, with 17 bases between. V gene TRBV9 combines with J gene TRBJ2-1; possibly TRBD2 for D (6 bases). The TCR originated in an adult woman with Graves' disease, either hyperthyroidism or ophthalmopathy (not recorded which). The specimen sequenced was peripheral blood or thyroid tissue (not recorded which). This CDR3 is CASSVAGSGVQNEQFF. The CDR3 DNA sequence: TGTGCCAGCAGCGTAGCGGGATCGGGAGTGCAGAATGAGCAGTTCTTC.